The T cell receptor gamma chain described here comes from a study of gamma-delta T cells after stem cell transplantation (dated by TCRdb to 2016 to 2017). Worth noting for this clone: What antigen it recognizes has not been identified. No much larger clone exists at a distance of one base, and base qualities are not known.

The CDR3 starts with the cysteine, ends with the phenylalanine, and has 17 residues. Only the CDR3 region is kept as DNA, spanning 51 bases read in frame from base 1. From a lookup of the germline V gene (reference sequence), CDR1 and CDR2 are VTNTFY and YDVSTARD. Trimming removed 1 base from V and 6 bases from J; the gene matches leave 14 bases unexplained. The library was obtained by RT-PCR. This sample was sequenced with an Illumina MiSeq. TCRdb reprocessed the public reads with the caller CATT; rows with the same DNA were merged afterwards. Counted in this sample were approximately 1,000 gamma-chain clones; roughly 28% of them appeared once. The top ten clones comprise about two fifths of the sample.

The chain links TRGV3 with TRGJP2. The J gene is absent in TCRdb and was assigned here via DNA matching to germline. The sequence came from a human donor. It is not recorded whose cells these are; they may come from a transplant donor. The sequenced material came from gamma-delta T cells. CDR3 sequence: CATWDRGLLVGDWIKTF. The DNA sequence is given as TGTGCCACCTGGGACAGAGGGCTCCTCGTGGGTGATTGGATCAAGACGTTT.